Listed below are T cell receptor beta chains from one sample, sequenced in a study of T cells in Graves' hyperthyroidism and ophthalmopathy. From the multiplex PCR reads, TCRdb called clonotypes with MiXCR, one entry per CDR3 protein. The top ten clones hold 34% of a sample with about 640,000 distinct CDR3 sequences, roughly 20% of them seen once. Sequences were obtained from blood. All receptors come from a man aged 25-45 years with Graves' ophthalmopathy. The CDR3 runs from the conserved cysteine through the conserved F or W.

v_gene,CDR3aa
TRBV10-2,CASSDRDKNSPLHF
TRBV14,CASSQDIGLTGGLYEQYF
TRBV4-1,CASSQPTGSGANVLTF
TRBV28,CASSIQGAPSYEQYF
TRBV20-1,CSASTSGGESGTDTQYF
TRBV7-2,CASSLVGGGASSYEQYF
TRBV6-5,CASSYSERRGGTQYF
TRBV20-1,CSARGNLYEQYF
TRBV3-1,CASSQFGTDTQYF
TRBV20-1,CSARDPQNMNTEAFF
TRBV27,CASRDSGGHYEQYF
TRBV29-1,CSVSPSGGWGNYGYTF
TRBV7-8,CASSLARMNSYEQYF
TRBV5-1,CASSLEGGGPAEQYF
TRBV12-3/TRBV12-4,CASSLDAGTGQYF
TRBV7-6,CASSPLAGGPFANTGELFF
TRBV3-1,CASSQGRGELFF
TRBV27,CASRVRNTGELFF
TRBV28,CASSSSELAETQYF
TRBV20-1,CSASPSGFSNEQFF
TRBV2,CASKSMGTGVNEQYF
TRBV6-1,CASSPGTSGRGTQYF
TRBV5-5,CASSLVLGSPYGYTF
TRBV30,CAWRDRQTLSTEAFF
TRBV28,CASAENNEQFF
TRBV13,CASSPAPPDREQFF
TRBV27,CASSLSKGNEQYF
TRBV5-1,CASSLEGRTDTQYF
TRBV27,CASTSRGVGGMNNSPLHF
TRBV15,CATSGGSNQPQHF
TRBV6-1,CATLLAGGLSGELFF
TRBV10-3,CAISEPASGSRYEQYF
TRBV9,CASSVEGRTYQETQYF
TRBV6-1,CASSRTGDGANVLTF
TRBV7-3,CASSLTPEGGTEAFF
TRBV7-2,CASSLDPGPTYEQYF
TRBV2,CASSEGYSNQPQHF
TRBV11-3,CASSLGLFAEQFF
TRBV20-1,CSANGGTGPQHF
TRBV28,CASSPGITILGTSGRRQETQYF
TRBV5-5,CASSPDNNYGYTF
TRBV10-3,CAISAAQVGEKLFF
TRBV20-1,CSAELITGPEAFF
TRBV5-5,CASSDGTTDTQYF
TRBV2,CASSDDSGSGYEQFF
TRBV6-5,CASSYSYGAGELFF
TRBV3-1,CASSQDQTAAQETQYF
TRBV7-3,CASSLGGSKGYTF
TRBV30,CAWRPTGGRDQPQHF
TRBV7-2,CASSTRAGPSEQYF
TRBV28,CASTSPGFGGDTEAFF
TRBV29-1,CSVEGPNYGYTF
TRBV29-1,CSVDAQDLNTEAFF
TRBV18,CASSPQGEVQPQHF